Each of the 5 T cell receptor beta chains below was sequenced from the same sample in a study of T cell repertoires in ileal Crohn's disease. Clones were sequenced by immunoSEQ multiplex PCR, and TCRdb holds only the in-frame ones, with some missing. The sample lists approximately 13,000 clones; 70% to 90% were seen once. Sequencing was done on a sample of ileal tissue. The receptors here all came from an adult with Crohn's disease.

This chain uses TRBV7-2 with TRBJ1-2, with D maybe TRBD1 (6 bases). With 2 bases removed from V and 6 bases from J, the gap between germline ends came to 13 bases. CDR1 and CDR2 from the germline V gene are SGHTA and FQGNSA. CDR3 length equals 14 residues. The CDR3 nucleotides are TGTGCCAGCAGCTTAAGAGGGGGTTGGGATGGCTACACCTTC. Its protein is CASSLRGGWDGYTF.

The genes are TRBV5-4 and TRBJ2-5; weak D call: TRBD1 (6 bases). Germline CDR1 is SGHNT and CDR2 is YYREEE (reference sequence). This CDR3 is 14 amino acids long. V was pared by 0 bases and J by 2 bases, with 8 bases between. This CDR3 is CASSLVQGQETQYF. Written as DNA, the CDR3 is TGTGCCAGCAGCTTGGTTCAGGGGCAAGAGACCCAGTACTTC.

The chain couples TRBV6-6 to TRBJ2-5; TRBD1 aligns across 11 bases. The CDR3 is made up of 16 amino acids. V dropped 3 bases and J dropped 4; count of bases not matched to a gene: 7. Germline-derived CDR1 and CDR2 are MNHNY and SVGAGI (reference sequence). The DNA for the CDR3 is TGTGCCAGCAGTTATACCGGGACAGGGGGAGGAGAGACCCAGTACTTC. Amino acids: CASSYTGTGGGETQYF.

This clone came up a few times. The gene calls are TRBV9 and TRBJ1-2; a possible D gene is TRBD1 (5 bases). Germline CDR1 SGDLS, CDR2 YYNGEE. The CDR3 spans 14 residues. Trimming left V 0 bases short and J 3 bases short, with 9 bases between. The CDR3 nucleotides read TGTGCCAGCAGCGTAGGGATAGGGGACTATGGCTACACCTTC. Protein sequence: CASSVGIGDYGYTF. Complete variable domain (other parts from reference TRBV9 and TRBJ1-2): DSGVTQTPKHLITATGQRVTLRCSPRSGDLSVYWYQQSLDQGLQFLIQYYNGEERAKGNILERFSAQQFPDLHSELNLSSLELGDSALYFCASSVGIGDYGYTFGSGTRLTVV.

The V and J genes are TRBV7-9 and TRBJ1-1; 8 positions match TRBD1. CDR1 SEHNR and CDR2 FQNEAQ come from the germline V gene (reference sequence). The CDR3 spans 13 residues. After removal of 5 bases from V and 7 bases from J, the junction contained 6 bases not matched to a gene. The CDR3 spells CASSLQGAGEAFF. The CDR3 nucleotides read TGTGCCAGCAGCCTCCAGGGGGCGGGTGAAGCTTTCTTT.